The 14 T cell receptor beta chains presented below share a single source sample, sequenced in a study of CD8 T cells in ankylosing spondylitis. The study's findings and limits: A motif of under ten highly homologous TCR beta variants was seen as apparently characteristic of ankylosing spondylitis blood.

Antigen specificity for these receptors is unknown. From the 5' RACE reads, TCRdb called clonotypes with MiXCR, one entry per CDR3 protein. The sample carries about 390,000 distinct CDR3 sequences, 20% to 25% recorded once. What was sequenced was blood, either unsorted or a sorted T cell fraction (not recorded which). The receptors come from a male donor with ankylosing spondylitis.

The chain employs TRBV28 and TRBJ1-2, with TRBD1 matching 7 bases. V lost 7 bases to trimming and J lost 3 bases; unmatched junction nucleotides: 5. This CDR3 has 13 residues. Germline-derived CDR1 and CDR2 are MDHEN and SYDVKM. The CDR3 protein is CASTSRGDYGYTF. CDR3 DNA sequence: TGTGCCAGCACTTCCAGGGGGGACTATGGCTACACCTTC.

This clonotype was detected ten times or more. The J gene is TRBJ2-7, the V gene TRBV13, with 11 bases identical to TRBD2. Germline loops: CDR1 PRHDT, CDR2 FYEKMQ (reference sequence). The CDR3 consists of 13 residues. Unmatched junction bases numbered 7, after V lost 11 bases and J lost 4 bases. The CDR3 spells CASVLAGGYEQYF. CDR3 DNA sequence: TGTGCCTCGGTCCTAGCGGGAGGTTACGAGCAGTACTTC.

The V and J genes are TRBV6-5 and TRBJ2-2; either TRBD1 or TRBD2 may fit D (5 bases each). V shed 0 bases and J shed 5 bases, with 16 bases lying between them. Germline values: CDR1 MNHEY, CDR2 SVGAGI. This CDR3 is 17 amino acids long. In DNA, the CDR3 is TGTGCCAGCAGTTACTCCTTCGGGGCCTCGGTGACCGGGGAGCTGTTTTTT. Its protein is CASSYSFGASVTGELFF.

This clonotype occurred many times. The chain couples TRBV29-1 to TRBJ2-7; 7 bases agree with TRBD2. The CDR3 has 15 residues. Germline V CDR1 and CDR2: SQVTM, ANQGSEA. With 1 base clipped from V and 2 bases from J, the junction kept 8 bases outside the gene matches. CDR3: CSVEVESGNPYEQYF. The CDR3 DNA reads TGCAGCGTTGAAGTGGAGAGCGGGAACCCCTACGAGCAGTACTTC.

This clonotype has only a few counts. The chain has TRBV2 and TRBJ2-7; no reliable D call. V lost 3 bases to trimming and J lost 5 bases, with 14 bases between them. Looked up from germline, CDR1 is SNHLY and CDR2 is FYNNEI. The CDR3 extends over 14 amino acids. CDR3 bases: TGTGCCAGCAGTGATCTAAGGACGAAAAACGAGCAGTACTTC. Residues: CASSDLRTKNEQYF.

The V gene is TRBV5-5, the J gene TRBJ1-1; tentative D call: TRBD1 (6 bases). The CDR3 loop spans 16 amino acids. V gave up 4 bases and J gave up 4 bases, with 20 bases separating them. Germline CDR1 and CDR2: SGHKS and YYEKEE (reference sequence). In DNA, the CDR3 is TGTGCCAGCAGCATAGTGGGGGGGGCAGTCTCCACTGAAGCTTTCTTT. Its translation: CASSIVGGAVSTEAFF.

This rearrangement joins TRBV30 to TRBJ2-3; no clear D gene. This CDR3 comprises 14 residues. Germline assignment: CDR1 GTSNPN and CDR2 SVGIG (reference sequence). Trimming pared 5 bases from V and 1 base from J, leaving 13 bases between. CDR3 loop: CAWGYWGGTDTQYF. The DNA of the CDR3 is TGTGCCTGGGGTTACTGGGGTGGCACAGATACGCAGTATTTT.

This clonotype appeared a few times. The rearrangement joins TRBV21-1 to TRBJ2-1. TRBV21-1 is flagged as a pseudogene. This CDR3 is built from 15 residues. CDR3 in amino acids: CARLRSLVSYNEQFF. CDR3 coding DNA: TGTGCCAGACTTCGGAGTTTGGTGTCCTACAATGAGCAGTTCTTC.

This clonotype has only a few counts. The chain uses TRBV12-3 or TRBV12-4 and TRBJ1-1; D gene uncertain. This CDR3 is 11 amino acids long. Trimming took 3 bases from V and 8 from J, leaving 7 bases between them. The DNA for the CDR3 is TGTGCCAGCAGTTTTGGCCAGGAAGCTTTCTTT. This translates into CASSFGQEAFF.

The rearrangement uses TRBV7-6 and TRBJ2-1, with D perhaps given as TRBD1 or TRBD2 (5 bases each). The V end lost 5 bases, the J end lost 4 bases, and 12 bases lay between the germline ends. The CDR3 has 14 amino acids. Per germline, CDR1 SGHVS and CDR2 FNYEAQ. The CDR3 loop is CASSGGTQYNEQFF. DNA for the CDR3: TGTGCCAGCAGCGGGGGAACACAATACAATGAGCAGTTCTTC.

The chain recombines TRBV11-1 with TRBJ2-1, with unresolved D. This CDR3 has 18 amino acids. Trimming stripped 1 base from V and 5 bases from J, with 21 bases between. Germline lookup yields CDR1 SGHAT and CDR2 FQDESV (reference sequence). CDR3 nucleotide sequence: TGTGCCAGCAGCTTAGGTGCGTGGCGAGGTCTCACCGACAATGAGCAGTTCTTC. It translates to CASSLGAWRGLTDNEQFF.

The V and J genes are TRBV4-1 and TRBJ2-7; the match to TRBD2 covers 8 bases. CDR1 is MGHRA and CDR2 is YSYEKL in the germline V gene. V was pared by 3 bases and J by 1 base, with 14 bases of the junction left unmatched. This CDR3 has 18 amino acids. CDR3 DNA sequence: TGCGCCAGCAGCCACACCCTGGGGCTAGCGGGCGGTTCCTACGAGCAGTACTTC. Amino acid sequence: CASSHTLGLAGGSYEQYF.

The V and J genes are TRBV11-2 and TRBJ2-1; D is possibly TRBD1 (7 bases). V lost 6 bases and J lost 6, with 18 bases in between. This CDR3 contains 15 residues. Per germline, CDR1 SGHAT and CDR2 FQNNGV. CDR3 nucleotides: TGTGCCAGCAGACGCGGGACAGCGCCCTTCAATGAGCAGTTCTTC. This codes for CASRRGTAPFNEQFF.

There are a few counts of this clonotype. V usage is TRBV20-1 and J usage is TRBJ2-2; D gene ambiguous. CDR3 length: 15 residues. Germline CDR1 DFQATT, CDR2 SNEGSKA (reference sequence). V lost 0 bases and J 0 bases, leaving 8 bases between the germline ends. The CDR3 reads CSARDRYSNTGELFF. In DNA, the CDR3 is TGCAGTGCTAGAGATCGCTACTCGAACACCGGGGAGCTGTTTTTT.